The rows below give T cell receptor beta chains drawn from one sample of a study of blood T cell repertoires in COVID-19. Only in-frame clones appear in the TCRdb table, and some are missing; sequencing was by immunoSEQ multiplex PCR. The sample lists 180,000 or so clones; roughly three quarters were seen once. Material: peripheral blood. The receptors were sampled from a woman of 80 years or more with COVID-19, enrolled during active disease. The CDR3 runs from the conserved cysteine through the conserved F or W.

J gene,V gene,CDR3 protein
TRBJ1-6,TRBV18,CASSPVSTADSPLHF
TRBJ2-1,TRBV1,CTSSQPSLGLAGDEQFF
TRBJ1-1,TRBV6-6,CASRGATLTEAFF
TRBJ2-2,TRBV4-3,CASSQTYRNTGELFF
TRBJ2-7,TRBV11-2,CASSPWTGNNEQYF
TRBJ1-6,TRBV7-8,CASSEGGTHNSPLHF
TRBJ2-7,TRBV10-3,CAISESGGPYEQYF
TRBJ2-7,TRBV5-6,CASSFGWPSYEQYF
TRBJ2-3,TRBV5-1,CASSWHDRGRDTDTQYF
TRBJ1-2,TRBV4-1,CASSQPGTAYGYTF
TRBJ1-2,TRBV27,CASRATQGGGYTF
TRBJ1-1,TRBV6-5,CASSSRGPDREAFF
TRBJ2-7,TRBV5-1,CASSWSLAGGGYEQYF
TRBJ2-1,TRBV18,CASSRAGDSYNEQFF
TRBJ1-2,TRBV5-1,CASSLVAHNYGYTF
TRBJ2-7,TRBV6-2/TRBV6-3,CASSYRPHYTEQYF
TRBJ2-7,TRBV5-1,CASSLSSVYEQYF
TRBJ2-1,TRBV25-1,CASSEITAYNEQFF
TRBJ1-1,TRBV25-1,CASKSFSNTEAFF
TRBJ2-3,TRBV9,CASSVEPGGRTDTQYF
TRBJ1-2,TRBV7-2,CASSLKGDRYYGYTF
TRBJ2-5,TRBV11-3,CASSPREGSAGETQYF
TRBJ2-7,TRBV11-2,CASSLSGDYEQYF
TRBJ2-3,TRBV28,CASSAPSGASTDTQYF
TRBJ2-1,TRBV2,CASRVEYNEQFF
TRBJ1-1,TRBV6-4,CASSANRDGAEAFF
TRBJ1-2,TRBV9,CASSVSPGVNYGYTF
TRBJ2-1,TRBV3-1/TRBV3-2,CASTLAGQSIDEQFF
TRBJ2-7,TRBV12-3/TRBV12-4,CASQRGRGLEQYF
TRBJ2-7,TRBV7-2,CASSSGDYFYEQYF
TRBJ2-7,TRBV19,CASSKGGLRIYEQYF
TRBJ2-1,TRBV14,CASSQAGSWRNEQFF
TRBJ2-2,TRBV3-1/TRBV3-2,CASSLPPGQGSGELFF
TRBJ1-2,TRBV29-1,CSVRTASYGYTF
TRBJ2-7,TRBV5-6,CASSLLAGGGHEQYF